A single sample gave rise to the 23 T cell receptor beta chains below, sequenced in a study of T cell responses to AZD1222 COVID-19 vaccine. The protocol was immunoSEQ multiplex PCR, while the TCRdb copy is restricted to in-frame clones and leaves out a portion. Of about 40,000 clones in the sample, 88% were seen once. The sequencing used peripheral blood, collected 28 days after the second dose of the MenACWY control vaccine. These receptors came from an adult who received the MenACWY meningococcal vaccine as a control.

There are a few counts of this clone. J is TRBJ2-1 and V is TRBV6-4, with TRBD2 matching 12 bases. The germline V gene encodes CDR1 MRHNA and CDR2 SNTAGT. The CDR3 has 15 amino acids. Trimming removed 3 bases from V and 6 bases from J; junction bases left unmatched: 3. This CDR3 is CASSEGLAGGNEQFF. The CDR3 DNA is TGTGCCAGCAGTGAGGGACTAGCGGGCGGCAATGAGCAGTTCTTC.

CDR3 nucleotides: TGCGCCAGCAGCATGGACAGGGGAAATGAAAAACTGTTTTTT. Its translation: CASSMDRGNEKLFF. The chain combines TRBV5-1 with TRBJ1-4, with 9 bases aligning to TRBD1. Germline V gene lookup returns CDR1 SGHRS and CDR2 YFSETQ. The J segment lost 5 bases and the V segment lost 4 bases, leaving 3 bases of the junction unmatched. This CDR3 comprises 14 residues.

The rearrangement uses TRBV20-1 and TRBJ2-7; 7 positions agree with TRBD1. Germline values: CDR1 DFQATT, CDR2 SNEGSKA (reference sequence). The CDR3 extends over 11 amino acids. The CDR3 DNA sequence: TGCTCCGGGACAGATCCTTACGAGCAGTACTTC. Its protein product is CSGTDPYEQYF.

The chain employs TRBV7-3 and TRBJ2-3, with D possibly being TRBD2 (6 bases). Germline V gene sequence: CDR1 SGHTA, CDR2 FQGTGA. Trimming stripped 5 bases from V and 4 bases from J, with 10 bases between. The CDR3 covers 13 residues. CDR3 region: CASSPPGADTQYF. CDR3 coding DNA: TGTGCCAGCAGCCCCCCGGGGGCAGATACGCAGTATTTT.

The chain recombines TRBV5-6 with TRBJ2-5; perhaps D is TRBD1 or TRBD2 (5 bases each). The CDR3 has 13 residues. The germline V gene has CDR1 SGHDT and CDR2 YYEEEE. The V end lost 4 bases, the J end lost 3 bases, and 10 bases lay between the germline ends. The CDR3 spells CASSGGGEETQYF. The CDR3 nucleotides read TGTGCCAGCAGCGGTGGGGGAGAAGAGACCCAGTACTTC.

The chain links TRBV9 to TRBJ2-1; 11 positions match TRBD2. J gave up 12 bases and V 3 bases, and 14 bases lay outside the gene matches. The germline CDR1 and CDR2 sequences are SGDLS and YYNGEE. This CDR3 has 16 residues. CDR3 DNA sequence: TGTGCCAGCAGCGGCCTGGTAGCGGGAGGGCCAGTAGGGCAGTTCTTC. It encodes CASSGLVAGGPVGQFF.

The chain links TRBV7-8 to TRBJ2-7, with D perhaps TRBD1 (5 bases). CDR3 size: 13 residues. Trimming shortened V by 8 bases and J by 2 bases, and 13 bases separated the two germline ends. Germline V lookup: CDR1 SGHVS, CDR2 FQNEAQ. CDR3 loop: CASHQGHPYEQYF. The CDR3 DNA follows: TGTGCCAGCCACCAGGGCCATCCCTACGAGCAGTACTTC.

The rearrangement joins TRBV27 to TRBJ1-4, with D possibly matching TRBD1 (6 bases). CDR3 length: 13 residues. The germline V and J ends were trimmed by 6 bases and 8 bases, with 13 bases remaining between them. Per germline, CDR1 MNHEY and CDR2 SMNVEV (reference sequence). The chain's CDR3 is CASRPWTEEKLFF. CDR3 bases: TGTGCCAGCAGGCCCTGGACAGAGGAAAAACTGTTTTTT.

This clone has only one observation. The rearrangement links TRBV4-2 to TRBJ2-7; D is possibly TRBD2 (5 bases). The length of the CDR3 is 15 residues. Per the germline V gene, CDR1 is LGHNA and CDR2 is YNFKEQ. V lost 1 base and J 4 bases, leaving 14 bases between the germline ends. The CDR3 protein is CASSQVRAETYEQYF. The DNA of the CDR3 is TGTGCCAGCAGCCAAGTCAGAGCGGAGACTTACGAGCAGTACTTC.

The chain is built from TRBV5-1 and TRBJ1-4; 9 nucleotides agree with TRBD1. Germline trimming cut 4 bases from V and 8 bases from J; bases unmatched to any gene: 9. The CDR3 loop spans 15 amino acids. The germline V gene encodes CDR1 SGHRS and CDR2 YFSETQ. The CDR3 DNA is TGCGCCAGCAGCAGGAACCTCGGGACAGGGGAAAAACTGTTTTTT. This sequence encodes CASSRNLGTGEKLFF. Full variable domain (missing parts from reference TRBV5-1 and TRBJ1-4): KAGVTQTPRYLIKTRGQQVTLSCSPISGHRSVSWYQQTPGQGLQFLFEYFSETQRNKGNFPGRFSGRQFSNSRSEMNVSTLELGDSALYLCASSRNLGTGEKLFFGSGTQLSVL.

V is TRBV5-4 and J is TRBJ2-6; D may be TRBD1 (6 bases). The CDR3 consists of 17 residues. Trimming took 4 bases from V and 3 from J, leaving 17 bases between them. The germline CDR1 and CDR2 sequences are SGHNT and YYREEE (reference sequence). This chain's CDR3 is CASSRTGFTDGANVLTF. The CDR3 region has the DNA TGTGCCAGCAGCCGTACAGGGTTCACGGATGGGGCCAACGTCCTGACTTTC.

This chain links TRBV7-3 with TRBJ2-4, with D perhaps being TRBD1 or TRBD2 (6 bases each). Trimming took off 2 bases at V and 8 bases at J, with 16 bases between the two ends. CDR1 SGHTA and CDR2 FQGTGA come from the germline V gene. The CDR3 has 15 residues. CDR3 amino acids: CASSLSGAKRDIQYF. The CDR3 DNA follows: TGTGCCAGCAGCTTATCGGGGGCTAAGAGGGACATTCAGTACTTC.

The DNA for the CDR3 is TGTGCCAGCAGTTTCTGGTGGGGCTCTGGGGCCAACGTCCTGACTTTC. This codes for CASSFWWGSGANVLTF. The chain couples TRBV28 to TRBJ2-6; D gene unclear. V was shortened by 3 bases and J by 0 bases, with 9 bases between the two germline ends. This CDR3 is 16 amino acids long. Germline CDR1 reads MDHEN; CDR2 reads SYDVKM. The full variable domain, its missing parts supplied by reference TRBV28 and TRBJ2-6, is DVKVTQSSRYLVKRTGEKVFLECVQDMDHENMFWYRQDPGLGLRLIYFSYDVKMKEKGDIPEGYSVSREKKERFSLILESASTNQTSMYLCASSFWWGSGANVLTFGAGSRLTVL.

The chain joins TRBV27 to TRBJ2-1; 11 bases align to TRBD1. This CDR3 comprises 15 residues. Germline CDR1 reads MNHEY; CDR2 reads SMNVEV (reference sequence). Unmatched junction bases numbered 4, after V lost 0 bases and J lost 9 bases. Here the CDR3 DNA reads TGTGCCAGCAGTTTATCCCGGACAGGGGGCGTTGAGCAGTTCTTC. This codes for CASSLSRTGGVEQFF.

This rearrangement joins TRBV7-9 to TRBJ2-1; 9 bases fit TRBD2. CDR3 length: 18 amino acids. CDR1 and CDR2 from the germline V gene are SEHNR and FQNEAQ (reference sequence). The V gene end was trimmed by 5 bases and the J gene end by 4 bases; junction bases not matched to a gene: 15. CDR3 sequence (DNA): TGTGCCAGCAGCCCGCAAGCGGGAGGCGCTCTCGGATACAATGAGCAGTTCTTC. Its protein product is CASSPQAGGALGYNEQFF.

The chain employs TRBV5-1 and TRBJ2-1; 8 bases line up with TRBD2. In germline, CDR1 is SGHRS, CDR2 YFSETQ. The CDR3 extends over 15 amino acids. Trimming took 3 bases from V and 5 from J; bases not matched to a gene: 7. The CDR3 region is CASSSIAGPDNEQFF. In nucleotides, the CDR3 is TGCGCCAGCAGCTCTATAGCGGGACCTGACAATGAGCAGTTCTTC.

This clone came up once. The rearrangement links TRBV15 to TRBJ2-1; tentatively, D is TRBD2 (6 bases). The CDR3 has 15 residues. CDR1 is LNHNV and CDR2 is YYDKDF in the germline V gene (reference sequence). V was clipped by 3 bases and J by 0 bases, with 9 bases between them. DNA for the CDR3: TGTGCCACCAGCAGGGGGGACTCCTCCTACAATGAGCAGTTCTTC. Translation gives CATSRGDSSYNEQFF.

The chain couples TRBV5-5 to TRBJ1-1, with D tentatively TRBD1 (6 bases). Between the trimmed V and J ends, which lost 2 bases and 0 bases, there was a span of 11 bases. Germline CDR1 and CDR2: SGHKS and YYEKEE (reference sequence). CDR3 size: 15 residues. The CDR3 loop is CASSFRGPLNTEAFF. CDR3 nucleotides: TGTGCCAGCAGCTTCCGGGGGCCCTTGAACACTGAAGCTTTCTTT. The full variable domain, rest sourced from reference TRBV5-5 and TRBJ1-1, is DAGVTQSPTHLIKTRGQQVTLRCSPISGHKSVSWYQQVLGQGPQFIFQYYEKEERGRGNFPDRFSARQFPNYSSELNVNALLLGDSALYLCASSFRGPLNTEAFFGQGTRLTVV.

This clone was counted a single time. CDR3 sequence reads: CASGRAGGWEQYF. CDR3 nucleotides: TGTGCCAGCGGTCGCGCGGGGGGTTGGGAGCAGTACTTC. The chain has TRBV6-5 and TRBJ2-7, with 8 bases lining up with TRBD2. V lost 8 bases to trimming and J lost 7 bases; unmatched junction nucleotides: 10. CDR1 MNHEY and CDR2 SVGAGI come from the germline V gene. CDR3 length equals 13 residues.

The rearrangement uses TRBV6-5 and TRBJ2-7; TRBD1 agrees at 7 bases. The germline V gene encodes CDR1 MNHEY and CDR2 SVGAGI. The CDR3 spans 14 residues. Trimming at V came to 6 bases and at J to 3 bases, leaving 8 bases not matched to a gene. The CDR3 spells CASRSTGIGYEQYF. CDR3 bases: TGTGCCAGCAGATCGACAGGGATTGGCTACGAGCAGTACTTC.

The chain is built from TRBV5-4 and TRBJ1-1, with TRBD1 identical over 11 bases. V lost 2 bases and J lost 1; bases outside the gene matches: 1. The CDR3 length is 15 residues. Germline CDR1 reads SGHNT; CDR2 reads YYREEE (reference sequence). CDR3 amino acids: CASSFGTGGNTEAFF. The CDR3 coding sequence is TGTGCCAGCAGCTTTGGGACAGGGGGGAACACTGAAGCTTTCTTT.

The gene calls are TRBV7-6 and TRBJ2-7; no clear D gene. The CDR3 covers 13 residues. In germline, CDR1 is SGHVS, CDR2 FNYEAQ. V was clipped by 1 base and J by 6 bases, with 10 bases between them. The CDR3 region is CASSLVERAEQYF. The CDR3 nucleotides read TGTGCCAGCAGCTTAGTGGAAAGGGCCGAGCAGTACTTC.

The gene calls are TRBV9 and TRBJ2-3, with D unresolved. The CDR3 extends over 13 amino acids. Trimming left V 0 bases short and J 5 bases short, with 7 bases between. CDR1 SGDLS and CDR2 YYNGEE come from the germline V gene. The CDR3: CASSVEGVDTQYF. CDR3 in DNA: TGTGCCAGCAGCGTAGAGGGCGTAGATACGCAGTATTTT.